This TCR beta chain was retrieved from a study of blood T cell repertoires in COVID-19. Study-wide context: Sites in the United States, Italy and Spain provided acute and convalescent COVID-19 samples. The cDNA or gDNA used as material had been derived from T cells, B-cell-depleted T cells, or PBMCs.

The germline V gene encodes CDR1 KGHSH and CDR2 LQKENI. V shed 2 bases and J shed 5 bases, with 10 bases lying between them. The CDR3 totals 13 residues. Study processing details: Estimation of nucleated cell counts was performed using reference gene primer amplification. Using immunoSEQ multiplex PCR, the repertoire was profiled, and TCRdb retains in-frame clones only, with some absent. Clone size and the V and J calls come from that table; the DNA yielded D and trimming. Among 250,000 to 350,000 clones, approximately 86% were seen once, and the ten largest hold over 10%. The specimen sequenced was peripheral blood. This sequence originates from a woman in her seventies with COVID-19, enrolled during active disease. The V and J genes are TRBV18 and TRBJ2-7; D is perhaps TRBD1 (5 bases). CDR3 protein: CASSPSRGDEQYF. CDR3 nucleotides: TGTGCCAGCTCACCATCAAGGGGCGACGAGCAGTACTTC.